The 11 T cell receptor beta chains reported below all come from one sample, sequenced in a study of blood T cell repertoires in COVID-19 (dated by TCRdb to between 2020 and 2021). The library was produced with the immunoSEQ multiplex PCR assay. The table was pulled from immuneACCESS by TCRdb, which kept in-frame rearrangements only. Such tables lose some clones; where checked, under half of the loss comes from unresolved V genes, and the rest has no known cause. The table for this sample lists under 85,000 clones; about 81% of them were counted only once. Together, the top ten hold approximately 15% of the sample. The sample taken for sequencing was peripheral blood. Receptors originate from an elderly man with acute or convalescent COVID-19.

Here the CDR3 reads CAISEAGLTRTGELFF. In DNA, the CDR3 is TGTGCCATCAGTGAGGCGGGACTGACTAGGACCGGGGAGCTGTTTTTT. The V gene is TRBV10-3, the J gene TRBJ2-2, with D perhaps matching TRBD2 (6 bases). The CDR3 spans 16 residues. The germline CDR1 and CDR2 sequences are ENHRY and SYGVKD. With 2 bases removed from V and 5 bases from J, the gap between germline ends came to 15 bases.

The chain couples TRBV9 to TRBJ2-7; a weak D match, TRBD2 (5 bases). CDR3 length: 16 residues. The V gene lost 0 bases and the J gene lost 6 bases, with 19 bases spanning the gap. Germline values: CDR1 SGDLS, CDR2 YYNGEE. CDR3 in DNA: TGTGCCAGCAGCGTAGGAGGGATTGGGCTACTCACCGAGCAGTACTTC. Protein: CASSVGGIGLLTEQYF.

This chain connects TRBV6-2 or TRBV6-3 to TRBJ1-5, with TRBD1 as a possible D gene (6 bases). The CDR3 is made up of 14 amino acids. CDR1 is MNHEY, CDR2 SVGEGT, per germline. The V end lost 5 bases, the J end lost 0 bases, and 8 bases lay between the germline ends. The CDR3 bases are TGTGCCAGCAGTAGGACAGTTAGCAATCAGCCCCAGCATTTT. Translated: CASSRTVSNQPQHF.

This chain connects TRBV15 to TRBJ2-7; perhaps TRBD1 as D (6 bases). V shed 3 bases and J shed 5 bases, with 14 bases lying between them. CDR1 LNHNV and CDR2 YYDKDF come from the germline V gene (reference sequence). The CDR3 runs to 14 residues. CDR3 bases: TGTGCCACCAGCAGTCCTGGACAGACCCACGAGCAGTACTTC. This encodes CATSSPGQTHEQYF.

The rearrangement joins TRBV12-3 or TRBV12-4 to TRBJ1-1; D uncertain. Trimming took off 2 bases at V and 4 bases at J, with 8 bases between the two ends. There are 13 residues in the CDR3. This CDR3 is CASSLLGGTEAFF. The CDR3 DNA reads TGTGCCAGCAGTTTACTCGGCGGCACTGAAGCTTTCTTT.

V gene TRBV27 combines with J gene TRBJ2-1, with 8 bases fitting TRBD1. Germline-derived CDR1 and CDR2 are MNHEY and SMNVEV (reference sequence). The CDR3 length is 17 residues. With 2 bases clipped from V and 4 bases from J, the junction kept 10 bases outside the gene matches. The CDR3 region is CASSLRATDRAYNEQFF. The CDR3 nucleotides read TGTGCCAGCAGTTTAAGGGCTACGGACAGGGCATACAATGAGCAGTTCTTC.

This chain links TRBV5-1 with TRBJ2-6; D may be TRBD1 (5 bases). This CDR3 is built from 18 residues. The V and J ends lost 0 bases and 0 bases respectively, with 13 bases between them. Per the germline V gene, CDR1 is SGHRS and CDR2 is YFSETQ. This CDR3 is CASSLGQWVASGANVLTF. Written as DNA, the CDR3 is TGCGCCAGCAGCTTGGGACAGTGGGTGGCCTCTGGGGCCAACGTCCTGACTTTC.

The rearrangement links TRBV6-2 or TRBV6-3 to TRBJ2-5; maybe TRBD2 (5 bases). The germline V gene encodes CDR1 MNHEY and CDR2 SVGEGT. CDR3 length equals 17 residues. V was cut by 6 bases and J by 5 bases, with 25 bases left in between. Here the CDR3 reads CASSHRGRTLTGETQYF. Written as DNA, the CDR3 is TGTGCCAGCAGCCACCGGGGTAGGACCCTCACGGGGGAGACCCAGTACTTC.

The chain links TRBV10-3 to TRBJ2-1; the match to TRBD2 covers 7 bases. J lost 7 bases, V lost 6 bases, and 9 bases had no gene match. CDR1 and CDR2 from the germline V gene are ENHRY and SYGVKD. The CDR3 consists of 14 residues. The CDR3 nucleotides are TGTGCCATCAGGGACCGGGGGGAGAGGAATGAGCAGTTCTTC. As protein: CAIRDRGERNEQFF.

V gene TRBV5-1 combines with J gene TRBJ1-4, with a possible D match to TRBD1 (5 bases). This CDR3 contains 16 residues. V lost 2 bases and J 12 bases, leaving 23 bases between the germline ends. Germline CDR1 is SGHRS and CDR2 is YFSETQ. CDR3 loop: CASSFGQGGLVGQLFF. CDR3 sequence (DNA): TGCGCCAGCAGCTTCGGCCAGGGAGGTTTGGTGGGACAACTGTTTTTT.

The chain employs TRBV6-9 and TRBJ1-6; unclear D gene. This CDR3 has 15 residues. V was clipped by 6 bases and J by 13 bases, with 22 bases between them. Germline V gives CDR1 MNHGY, CDR2 SVAAGI. The CDR3 DNA reads as TGTGCCAGCAGCAAGCTAGACGGCCGGTCGGGGCCCCTCCACTTT. Its translation: CASSKLDGRSGPLHF.